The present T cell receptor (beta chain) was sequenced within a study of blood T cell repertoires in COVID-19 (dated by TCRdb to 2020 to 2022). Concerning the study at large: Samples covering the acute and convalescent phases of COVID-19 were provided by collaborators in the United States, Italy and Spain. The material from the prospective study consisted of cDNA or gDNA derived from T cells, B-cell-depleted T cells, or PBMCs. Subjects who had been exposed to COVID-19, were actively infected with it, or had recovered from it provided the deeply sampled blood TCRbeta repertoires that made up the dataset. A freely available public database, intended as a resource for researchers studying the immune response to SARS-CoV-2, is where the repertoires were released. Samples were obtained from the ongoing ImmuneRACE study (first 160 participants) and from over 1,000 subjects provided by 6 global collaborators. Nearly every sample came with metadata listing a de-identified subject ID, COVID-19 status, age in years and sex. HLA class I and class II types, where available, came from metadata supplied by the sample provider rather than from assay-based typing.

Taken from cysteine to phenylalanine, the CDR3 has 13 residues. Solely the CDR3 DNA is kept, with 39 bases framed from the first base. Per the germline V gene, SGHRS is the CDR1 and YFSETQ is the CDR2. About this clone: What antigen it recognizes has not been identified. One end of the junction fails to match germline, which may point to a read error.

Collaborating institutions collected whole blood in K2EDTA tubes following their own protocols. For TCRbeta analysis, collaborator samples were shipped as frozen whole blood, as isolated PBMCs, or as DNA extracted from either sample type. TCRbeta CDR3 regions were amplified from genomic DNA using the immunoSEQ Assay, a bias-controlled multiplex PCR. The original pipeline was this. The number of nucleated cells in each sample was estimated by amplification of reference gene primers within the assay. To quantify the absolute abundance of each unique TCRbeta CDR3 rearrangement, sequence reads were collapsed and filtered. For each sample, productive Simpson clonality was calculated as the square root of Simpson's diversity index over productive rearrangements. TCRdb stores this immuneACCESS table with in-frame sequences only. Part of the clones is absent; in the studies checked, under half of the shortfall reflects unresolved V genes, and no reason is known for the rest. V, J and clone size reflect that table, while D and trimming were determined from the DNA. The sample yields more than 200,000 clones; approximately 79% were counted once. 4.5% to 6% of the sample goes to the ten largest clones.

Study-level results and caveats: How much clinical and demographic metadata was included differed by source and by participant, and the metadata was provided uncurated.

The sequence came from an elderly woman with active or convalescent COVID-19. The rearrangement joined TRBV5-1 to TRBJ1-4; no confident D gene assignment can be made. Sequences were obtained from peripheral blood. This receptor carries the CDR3 CASKGGLEEKLFF. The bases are TGCGCCAGCAAGGGAGGTTTGGAGGAAAAGCTGTTTTTT.